The 20 T cell receptor beta chains presented below share a single source sample, sequenced in a study of blood T cells in healthy people across ages. Sample-barcoded 5' priming and a J-beta primer mix drove a second PCR of roughly 6 to 12 cycles. TCRdb recomputed calls from the 5' RACE reads with MiXCR, one row per CDR3 protein. The repertoire holds about 640,000 distinct CDR3 sequences, with around 43% as singletons. Sequenced sample: blood. The receptors were sampled from a man older than 75 in good health.

This rearrangement joins TRBV29-1 to TRBJ2-3; no reliable D call. V dropped 3 bases and J dropped 1 base, with 17 bases sitting between them. The germline CDR1 and CDR2 sequences are SQVTM and ANQGSEA. There are 16 residues in the CDR3. The CDR3 DNA sequence: TGCAGCGTTGAGTTCCGTTCGGTTGACCGCACAGATACGCAGTATTTT. Protein product: CSVEFRSVDRTDTQYF.

This clonotype has just one count. The rearrangement joins TRBV21-1 to TRBJ1-5. TRBV21-1 is annotated as a pseudogene. The CDR3 consists of 14 residues. CDR3: CASTSKGKSQPQHF. The DNA of the CDR3 is TGTGCCAGCACCTCAAAAGGGAAAAGTCAGCCCCAGCATTTT.

V and J are TRBV7-2 and TRBJ2-6; weak D call: TRBD1 (5 bases). With 2 bases removed from V and 3 bases from J, the gap between germline ends came to 17 bases. The CDR3 has 18 residues. Germline V gene lookup returns CDR1 SGHTA and CDR2 FQGNSA. The CDR3 sequence: CASSLRSGREGGANVLTF. The DNA for the CDR3 is TGTGCCAGCAGCTTACGATCGGGCAGGGAAGGTGGGGCCAACGTCCTGACTTTC.

This clonotype was seen a handful of times. J is TRBJ2-2 and V is TRBV28; TRBD1 matches 7 bases. This CDR3 has 13 amino acids. CDR1 is MDHEN, CDR2 SYDVKM, per germline. V lost 6 bases, J lost 4 bases, and 2 bases stayed unmatched. DNA for the CDR3: TGTGCCAGCAGGACAGGGAGCACCGGGGAGCTGTTTTTT. It is translated as CASRTGSTGELFF.

V usage is TRBV4-2 and J usage is TRBJ2-1; TRBD2 matches at 11 bases. This CDR3 has 15 residues. CDR1 and CDR2 (germline): LGHNA, YNFKEQ. V shed 2 bases, J shed 9 bases, and the junction held 6 bases outside the gene matches. The CDR3 DNA follows: TGTGCCAGCAGCCAACTAGCGGGAGGACTCAGTGAGCAGTTCTTC. Translation: CASSQLAGGLSEQFF.

This clonotype was counted between two and nine times. V usage is TRBV20-1 and J usage is TRBJ2-3; D may be TRBD1 (6 bases). The ends were cut back, 8 bases at V and 0 bases at J, with 12 bases in the middle. The CDR3 is 13 amino acids. Per the germline V gene, CDR1 is DFQATT and CDR2 is SNEGSKA (reference sequence). The CDR3 sequence: CSTYQGSTDTQYF. CDR3 DNA: TGCAGTACGTACCAGGGGAGCACAGATACGCAGTATTTT.

The chain is built from TRBV20-1 and TRBJ2-7; the D gene is possibly TRBD2 (6 bases). The CDR3 consists of 16 residues. The germline V gene has CDR1 DFQATT and CDR2 SNEGSKA (reference sequence). V lost 3 bases, J lost 3 bases, and 21 bases lay in between. The CDR3 is CSARDGSSRNFYEQYF. In DNA form, the CDR3 reads TGCAGTGCTAGGGACGGGAGTAGCCGGAATTTCTACGAGCAGTACTTC.

The chain couples TRBV5-1 to TRBJ2-1; 9 bases match TRBD1. This CDR3 has 15 amino acids. Germline CDR1 reads SGHRS; CDR2 reads YFSETQ. V was clipped by 6 bases and J by 6 bases; unmatched bases: 10. CDR3 DNA sequence: TGCGCCAGCACAGTTACAGGGGGCGCGTTCAATGAGCAGTTCTTC. It encodes CASTVTGGAFNEQFF.

This clonotype was recorded a few times. DNA of the CDR3: TGCAGCGCAACAAGGGGTGCCTACGAGCAGTACTTC. This codes for CSATRGAYEQYF. The rearrangement links TRBV29-1 to TRBJ2-7, with D maybe TRBD1 (5 bases). The V and J ends lost 7 bases and 2 bases respectively, with 12 bases between them. CDR1 is SQVTM and CDR2 is ANQGSEA in the germline V gene. The CDR3 runs to 12 residues.

The chain links TRBV15 to TRBJ1-2, with D perhaps matching TRBD1 (5 bases). The CDR3 runs 16 residues. Per the germline V gene, CDR1 is LNHNV and CDR2 is YYDKDF (reference sequence). Trimming pared 0 bases from V and 8 bases from J, leaving 19 bases between. The CDR3 loop reads CATSRDLEGFLYGYTF. The CDR3 nucleotides are TGTGCCACCAGCAGAGATCTCGAGGGGTTTCTCTACGGCTACACCTTC. Full variable domain (outside the CDR3, taken from reference TRBV15 and TRBJ1-2): DAMVIQNPRYQVTQFGKPVTLSCSQTLNHNVMYWYQQKSSQAPKLLFHYYDKDFNNEADTPDNFQSRRPNTSFCFLDIRSPGLGDTAMYLCATSRDLEGFLYGYTFGSGTRLTVV.

The V gene is TRBV20-1, the J gene TRBJ1-6; D perhaps matches TRBD1 (5 bases). V dropped 5 bases and J dropped 6 bases, with 14 bases sitting between them. The CDR3 loop spans 14 amino acids. From germline, CDR1 is DFQATT and CDR2 SNEGSKA (reference sequence). The CDR3 is CSAGNSGSNSPLHF. The CDR3 nucleotides read TGCAGTGCTGGGAACTCAGGGAGTAATTCACCCCTCCACTTT.

This clonotype was seen only a few times. The chain links TRBV12-3 or TRBV12-4 to TRBJ2-2; D gene uncertain. Between the trimmed V and J ends, which lost 3 bases and 6 bases, there was a span of 11 bases. The CDR3 contains 14 residues. The CDR3 DNA is TGTGCCAGCAGTTTTGGGGTTGGGGCCGGGGAGCTGTTTTTT. As protein: CASSFGVGAGELFF.

V and J are TRBV11-2 and TRBJ1-2, with TRBD1 as a possible D gene (5 bases). The CDR3 runs 19 residues. V was pared by 0 bases and J by 3 bases, with 23 bases between. Germline V gives CDR1 SGHAT, CDR2 FQNNGV. The DNA of the CDR3 is TGTGCCAGCAGCTTAGAAAGAGGGTTAGGCAGGGTAATGGACTATGGCTACACCTTC. As protein: CASSLERGLGRVMDYGYTF.

The rearrangement links TRBV11-2 to TRBJ2-2; 8 bases match TRBD2. The ends lost 5 bases at V and 3 bases at J; junction bases unmatched: 11. CDR3 size: 17 residues. Germline assignment: CDR1 SGHAT and CDR2 FQNNGV. CDR3 sequence reads: CASSLRLQRGHTGELFF. The CDR3 nucleotides read TGTGCCAGCAGCCTGAGACTTCAGCGGGGGCACACCGGGGAGCTGTTTTTT.

The chain has TRBV20-1 and TRBJ2-3, with TRBD2 as a possible D gene (7 bases). The CDR3 has 14 amino acids. The V gene lost 6 bases and the J gene lost 1 base, with 14 bases spanning the gap. Germline V gene sequence: CDR1 DFQATT, CDR2 SNEGSKA (reference sequence). Here the CDR3 DNA reads TGCAGTGCCCTAAGGGGGGGACGCACAGATACGCAGTATTTT. Translation: CSALRGGRTDTQYF.

The genes are TRBV10-3 and TRBJ2-7; TRBD2 matches at 10 bases. CDR3 size: 15 residues. J lost 7 bases, V lost 5 bases, and 11 bases had no gene match. Germline V gene sequence: CDR1 ENHRY, CDR2 SYGVKD. CDR3 bases: TGTGCCATCAGTACTACTAGCGGGGATTACAATGAGCAGTACTTC. Translation: CAISTTSGDYNEQYF.

On this clonotype: This may be a read error: a much more frequent sequence differs by one nucleotide. V is TRBV20-1 and J is TRBJ2-1, with D possibly being TRBD2 (5 bases). The germline V gene encodes CDR1 DFQATT and CDR2 SNEGSKA (reference sequence). Trimming took 6 bases from V and 5 from J, leaving 17 bases between them. The CDR3 totals 14 residues. The CDR3 region has the DNA TGCAGTGCAAAGCGGAGCGAGGTAGACAATGAGCAGTTCTTC. Protein: CSAKRSEVDNEQFF.

The rearrangement links TRBV20-1 to TRBJ2-6; 11 bases are shared with TRBD2. There are 19 residues in the CDR3. CDR1 and CDR2 (germline): DFQATT, SNEGSKA (reference sequence). The V segment lost 0 bases and the J segment 0 bases; nucleotides outside the gene matches: 7. The DNA of the CDR3 is TGCAGTGCTAGAGATCCGTTGGGGACTAGCGGCTCTGGGGCCAACGTCCTGACTTTC. This sequence encodes CSARDPLGTSGSGANVLTF.

The J gene is TRBJ1-2, the V gene TRBV4-3; TRBD1 matches 9 bases. Germline values: CDR1 LGHNA, CDR2 YSLEER. With V trimmed by 1 base and J by 4 bases, 16 bases remained unmatched. The CDR3 loop spans 19 amino acids. CDR3 residues: CASSQATGTGTVLGYGYTF. CDR3 DNA sequence: TGCGCCAGCAGCCAAGCGACCGGGACAGGGACAGTGTTGGGCTATGGCTACACCTTC.

In its sample, this clonotype was seen once. The V gene is TRBV21-1, the J gene TRBJ2-1; the tabulated D call, TRBD1, remains unverified against the DNA. TRBV21-1 is given as a pseudogene. The CDR3 consists of 14 residues. The chain's CDR3 is CASSKGPLSYEQFF. The CDR3 DNA reads TGTGCCAGCAGCAAAGGTCCCCTCTCCTACGAGCAGTTCTTC.